This record looks at one T cell receptor beta chain sequence and its context. This specimen belongs to a study of blood T cell repertoires in COVID-19. Study-level information: Samples of COVID-19 (acute and convalescent) were obtained from the United States, Italy and Spain. Sources were T cells, B-cell-depleted T cells, or PBMCs; the material itself was cDNA or gDNA.

Under the authors' procedure: Estimation of nucleated cell counts was performed using reference gene primer amplification. Using immunoSEQ multiplex PCR, the repertoire was profiled, and TCRdb retains in-frame clones only, with some absent. V, J and clone size were drawn from that table, and D and trimming were deduced from the DNA. The table shows roughly 120,000 clones, with approximately 84% occurring only once. Sequenced sample: peripheral blood. This clonotype was sampled from a woman aged 50 to 60 with acute or convalescent COVID-19.

The DNA of the CDR3 is TGTGCCAGCAGCACCCCGAAGTCCGGACAGAACACTGAAGCTTTCTTT. Protein sequence: CASSTPKSGQNTEAFF. The gene calls are TRBV5-4 and TRBJ1-1; maybe TRBD1 (5 bases). The CDR3 has 16 residues. CDR1 is SGHNT and CDR2 is YYREEE in the germline V gene (reference sequence). Trimming stripped 4 bases from V and 1 base from J, with 17 bases between.